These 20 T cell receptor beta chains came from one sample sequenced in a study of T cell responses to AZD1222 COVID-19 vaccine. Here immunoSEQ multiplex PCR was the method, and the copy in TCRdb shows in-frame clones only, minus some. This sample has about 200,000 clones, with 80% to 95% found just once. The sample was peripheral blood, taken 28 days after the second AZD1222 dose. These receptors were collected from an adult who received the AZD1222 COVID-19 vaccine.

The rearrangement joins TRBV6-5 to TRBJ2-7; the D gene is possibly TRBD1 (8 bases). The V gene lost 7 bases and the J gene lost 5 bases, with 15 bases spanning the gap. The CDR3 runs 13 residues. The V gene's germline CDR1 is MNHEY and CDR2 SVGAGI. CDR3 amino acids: CASTRQGRDEQYF. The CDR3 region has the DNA TGTGCCAGCACCCGACAGGGGAGGGACGAGCAGTACTTC.

CDR3: CASSLAWNEQFF. The CDR3 DNA reads TGTGCCAGCAGCTTAGCGTGGAATGAGCAGTTCTTC. The rearrangement joins TRBV7-9 to TRBJ2-1; D is undetermined. Germline V CDR1 and CDR2: SEHNR, FQNEAQ (reference sequence). CDR3 size: 12 residues. V lost 0 bases and J 7 bases, leaving 4 bases between the germline ends.

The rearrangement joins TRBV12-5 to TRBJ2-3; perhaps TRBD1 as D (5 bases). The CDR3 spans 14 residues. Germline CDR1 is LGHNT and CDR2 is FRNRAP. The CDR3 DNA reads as TGTGCCCATCGCCCCAGGGCTAGCACAGATACGCAGTATTTT. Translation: CAHRPRASTDTQYF. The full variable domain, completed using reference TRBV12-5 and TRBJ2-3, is DARVTQTPRHKVTEMGQEVTMRCQPILGHNTVFWYRQTMMQGLELLAYFRNRAPLDDSGMPKDRFSAEMPDATLATLKIQPSEPRDSAVYFCAHRPRASTDTQYFGPGTRLTVL.

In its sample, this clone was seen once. The CDR3 bases are TGTGCCAGCAGCCCCGGCCACAGGGCGAACACCGGGGAGCTGTTTTTT. The encoded protein is CASSPGHRANTGELFF. The genes are TRBV5-6 and TRBJ2-2; D perhaps matches TRBD1 (6 bases). This CDR3 contains 16 residues. Trimming removed 4 bases at V and 0 bases at J, with 13 bases between. Germline CDR1 reads SGHDT; CDR2 reads YYEEEE.

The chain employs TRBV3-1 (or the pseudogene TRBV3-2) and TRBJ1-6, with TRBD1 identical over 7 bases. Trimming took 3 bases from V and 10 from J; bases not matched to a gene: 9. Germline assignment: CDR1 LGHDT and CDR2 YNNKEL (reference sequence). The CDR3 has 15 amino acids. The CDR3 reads CASSQTGSLESPLHF. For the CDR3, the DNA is TGTGCCAGCAGCCAGACAGGGTCCCTCGAATCACCCCTCCACTTT.

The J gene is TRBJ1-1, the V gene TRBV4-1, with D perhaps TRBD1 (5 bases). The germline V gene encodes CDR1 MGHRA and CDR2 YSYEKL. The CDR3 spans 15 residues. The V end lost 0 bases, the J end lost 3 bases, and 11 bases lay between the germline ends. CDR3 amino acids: CASSQDGGGDTEAFF. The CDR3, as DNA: TGCGCCAGCAGCCAAGATGGGGGGGGAGACACTGAAGCTTTCTTT.

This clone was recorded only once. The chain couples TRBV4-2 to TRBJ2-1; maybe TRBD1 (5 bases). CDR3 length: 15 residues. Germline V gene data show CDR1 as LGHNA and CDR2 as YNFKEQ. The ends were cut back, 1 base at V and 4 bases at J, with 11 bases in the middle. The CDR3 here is CASSQAMGQYNEQFF. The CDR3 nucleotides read TGTGCCAGCAGCCAAGCTATGGGGCAATACAATGAGCAGTTCTTC.

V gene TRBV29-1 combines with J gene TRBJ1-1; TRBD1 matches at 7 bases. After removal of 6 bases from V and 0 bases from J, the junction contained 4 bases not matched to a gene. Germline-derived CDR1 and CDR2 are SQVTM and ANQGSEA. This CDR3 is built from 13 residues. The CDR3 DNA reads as TGCAGCGTAGCTGGGACAGTGAACACTGAAGCTTTCTTT. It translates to CSVAGTVNTEAFF.

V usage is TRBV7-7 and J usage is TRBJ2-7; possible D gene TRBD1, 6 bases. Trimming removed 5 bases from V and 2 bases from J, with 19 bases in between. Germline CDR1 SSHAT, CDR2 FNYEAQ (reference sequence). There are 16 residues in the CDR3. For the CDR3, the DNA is TGTGCCAGCAGCCCTTCTGGCGGCAGGACAGCCTACGAGCAGTACTTC. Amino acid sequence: CASSPSGGRTAYEQYF.

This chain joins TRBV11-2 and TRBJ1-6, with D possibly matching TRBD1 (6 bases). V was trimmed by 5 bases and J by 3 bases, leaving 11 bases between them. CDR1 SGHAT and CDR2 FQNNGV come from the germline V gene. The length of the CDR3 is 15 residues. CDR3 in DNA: TGTGCCAGCAGCCCGGACAGCAACTATAATTCACCCCTCCACTTT. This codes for CASSPDSNYNSPLHF.

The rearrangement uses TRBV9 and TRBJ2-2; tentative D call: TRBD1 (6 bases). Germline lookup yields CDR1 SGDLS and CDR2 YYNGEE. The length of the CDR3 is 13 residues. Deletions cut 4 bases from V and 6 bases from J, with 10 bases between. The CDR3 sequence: CASSTQGAGELFF. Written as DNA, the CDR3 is TGTGCCAGCAGCACACAGGGAGCCGGGGAGCTGTTTTTT.

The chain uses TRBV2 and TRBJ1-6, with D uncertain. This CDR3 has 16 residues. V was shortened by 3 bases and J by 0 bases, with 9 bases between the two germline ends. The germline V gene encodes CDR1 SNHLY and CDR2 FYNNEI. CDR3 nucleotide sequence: TGTGCCAGCAGTGACGGCACCGTCTCCTATAATTCACCCCTCCACTTT. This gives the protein CASSDGTVSYNSPLHF. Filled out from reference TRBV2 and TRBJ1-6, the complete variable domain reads EPEVTQTPSHQVTQMGQEVILRCVPISNHLYFYWYRQILGQKVEFLVSFYNNEISEKSEIFDDQFSVERPDGSNFTLKIRSTKLEDSAMYFCASSDGTVSYNSPLHFGNGTRLTVT.

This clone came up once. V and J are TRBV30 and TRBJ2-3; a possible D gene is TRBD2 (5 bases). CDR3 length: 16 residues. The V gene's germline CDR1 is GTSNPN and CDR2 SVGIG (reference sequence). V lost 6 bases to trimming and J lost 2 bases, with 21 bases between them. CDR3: CACTSTTPMPTDTQYF. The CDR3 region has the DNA TGTGCCTGCACTTCGACTACCCCGATGCCCACAGATACGCAGTATTTT.

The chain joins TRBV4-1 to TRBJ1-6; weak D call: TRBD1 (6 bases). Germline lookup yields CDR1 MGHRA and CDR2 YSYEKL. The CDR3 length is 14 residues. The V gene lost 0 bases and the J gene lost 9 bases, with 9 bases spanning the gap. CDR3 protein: CASSQEGGGSPLHF. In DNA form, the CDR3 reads TGCGCCAGCAGCCAAGAAGGGGGGGGTTCACCCCTCCACTTT.

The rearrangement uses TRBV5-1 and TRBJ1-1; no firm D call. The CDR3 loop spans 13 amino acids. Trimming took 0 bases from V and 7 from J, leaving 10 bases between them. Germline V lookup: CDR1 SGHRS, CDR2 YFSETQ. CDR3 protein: CASSLEGVNEAFF. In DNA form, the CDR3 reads TGCGCCAGCAGCTTGGAGGGAGTTAATGAAGCTTTCTTT.

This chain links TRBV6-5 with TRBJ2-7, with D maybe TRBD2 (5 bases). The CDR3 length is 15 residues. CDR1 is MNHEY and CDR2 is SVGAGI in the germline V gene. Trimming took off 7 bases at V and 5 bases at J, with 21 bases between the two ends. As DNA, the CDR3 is TGTGCCAGCACCCCTATACTCGGCGGGTTCGACGAGCAGTACTTC. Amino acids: CASTPILGGFDEQYF.

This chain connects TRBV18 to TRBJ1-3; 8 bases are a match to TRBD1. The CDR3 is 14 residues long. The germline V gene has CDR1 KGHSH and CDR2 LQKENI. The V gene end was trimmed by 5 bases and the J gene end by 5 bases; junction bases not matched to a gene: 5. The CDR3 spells CASSARQGRNTIYF. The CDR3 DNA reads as TGTGCCAGCTCAGCCCGACAGGGGAGAAACACCATATATTTT.

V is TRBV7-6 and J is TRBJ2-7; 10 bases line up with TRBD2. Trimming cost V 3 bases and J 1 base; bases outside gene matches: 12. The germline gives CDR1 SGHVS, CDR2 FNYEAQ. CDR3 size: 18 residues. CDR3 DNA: TGTGCCAGCAGCTTTGCCGCGACCGTTAGCGGGGGGTCCTACGAGCAGTACTTC. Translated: CASSFAATVSGGSYEQYF.

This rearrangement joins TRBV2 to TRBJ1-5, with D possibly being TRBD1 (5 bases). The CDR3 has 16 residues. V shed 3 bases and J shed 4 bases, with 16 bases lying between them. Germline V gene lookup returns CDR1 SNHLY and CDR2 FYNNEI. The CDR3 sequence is CASSEQGPRSNQPQHF. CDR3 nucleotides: TGTGCCAGCAGTGAGCAGGGACCCCGGAGTAATCAGCCCCAGCATTTT.

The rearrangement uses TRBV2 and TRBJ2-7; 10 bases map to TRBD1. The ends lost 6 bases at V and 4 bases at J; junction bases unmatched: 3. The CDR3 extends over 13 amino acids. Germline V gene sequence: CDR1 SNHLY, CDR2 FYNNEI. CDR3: CASRRQGAYEQYF. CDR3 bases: TGTGCCAGCAGACGACAGGGGGCGTACGAGCAGTACTTC.